The rows below give T cell receptor beta chains drawn from one sample of a study of blood T cell repertoires in COVID-19. Clones were read by immunoSEQ multiplex PCR, and TCRdb kept only the in-frame ones, dropping some. The sample includes 65,000 or so clones, under 80% of them seen just once. Sequenced material: PBMCs or T cells enriched from blood (not recorded which). These receptors were taken from a woman aged 55-75 years who had been exposed to COVID-19. CDR3s include the opening cysteine and the closing phenylalanine or tryptophan. D genes are given only for firm matches. Only some rows state a clone size, as once, few, many or a class for expanded clones.

V gene,clone size,D gene,J gene,CDR3 protein,CDR3 DNA
TRBV28,few,.,TRBJ1-6,CASSAAAGANSPLHF,TGTGCCAGCAGTGCTGCTGCAGGGGCTAATTCACCCCTCCACTTT
TRBV7-8,many,TRBD1,TRBJ2-2,CASSPPGQGASGELFF,TGTGCCAGCAGCCCACCGGGACAGGGGGCGAGCGGGGAGCTGTTTTTT
TRBV6-5,.,.,TRBJ2-7,CASSRGRTYEQYF,TGTGCCAGCAGTAGGGGCCGAACCTACGAGCAGTACTTC
TRBV30,.,.,TRBJ1-5,CASTDSPHQPQHF,TGTGCCTCCACGGACAGCCCTCATCAGCCCCAGCATTTT
TRBV9,.,.,TRBJ1-5,CASSPVGDSNQPQHF,TGTGCCAGCTCCCCCGTCGGGGATAGCAATCAGCCCCAGCATTTT
TRBV30,once,TRBD2,TRBJ2-5,CAWGAGGNQETQYF,TGTGCCTGGGGGGCCGGGGGGAACCAAGAGACCCAGTACTTC
TRBV9,.,.,TRBJ2-2,CASSITGTPNTGELFF,TGTGCCAGCAGCATCACCGGGACACCGAACACCGGGGAGCTGTTTTTT
TRBV9,.,.,TRBJ1-1,CASSVAVGATEAFF,TGTGCCAGCAGCGTAGCTGTGGGCGCCACTGAAGCTTTCTTT
TRBV19,medium-sized,TRBD1,TRBJ1-1,CATYTGGMNTEAFF,TGTGCCACCTATACAGGGGGCATGAACACTGAAGCTTTCTTT
TRBV9,.,.,TRBJ2-5,CASSASGRPPETQYF,TGTGCCAGCAGCGCCTCGGGTAGGCCACCCGAGACCCAGTACTTC
TRBV18,.,TRBD1,TRBJ1-6,CASSRDSRGSPLHF,TGTGCCAGCTCACGGGACAGTAGAGGCTCACCCCTCCACTTT
TRBV7-2,few,.,TRBJ1-3,CASSLGGSGNTIYF,TGTGCCAGCAGCTTAGGCGGCTCCGGAAACACCATATATTTT
TRBV18,.,.,TRBJ2-7,CASSPVGGEQYF,TGTGCCAGCTCACCAGTAGGGGGCGAGCAGTACTTC
TRBV5-1,.,TRBD1,TRBJ1-2,CASSLETGVSGYTF,TGCGCCAGCAGCCTCGAGACAGGGGTTAGTGGCTACACCTTC
TRBV19,.,.,TRBJ2-5,CASSIRETQYF,TGTGCCAGTAGTATACGAGAGACCCAGTACTTC
TRBV19,.,TRBD1,TRBJ1-1,CASSTPGQDLEAFF,TGTGCCAGTAGTACTCCGGGACAGGACCTTGAAGCTTTCTTT
TRBV7-9,.,TRBD1,TRBJ1-1,CASSLDTGGNTEAFF,TGTGCCAGCAGCTTAGACACAGGGGGGAACACTGAAGCTTTCTTT
TRBV6-1,.,.,TRBJ1-6,CASSEGGAFRSPLHF,TGTGCCAGCAGTGAGGGGGGGGCTTTTAGGTCACCCCTCCACTTT
TRBV6-5,.,.,TRBJ1-5,CASSDSFNQPQHF,TGTGCCAGCTCGGACAGCTTCAATCAGCCCCAGCATTTT
TRBV11-2,.,.,TRBJ2-1,CASSSGRRGTHNEQFF,TGTGCCAGCAGCTCGGGCCGTCGGGGAACCCACAATGAGCAGTTCTTC
TRBV19,.,.,TRBJ1-1,CASSIRFGGRGEAFF,TGTGCCAGTAGTATTCGTTTCGGGGGACGAGGTGAAGCTTTCTTT
TRBV30,.,.,TRBJ2-1,CAWRVNEQFF,TGTGCCTGGCGGGTTAATGAGCAGTTCTTC
TRBV12-3/TRBV12-4,few,.,TRBJ2-7,CASSLTTPNEQYF,TGTGCCAGCAGTTTAACAACCCCCAACGAGCAGTACTTC
TRBV7-2,.,.,TRBJ1-5,CASSLDRAINQPQHF,TGTGCCAGCAGCTTAGACAGGGCTATAAATCAGCCCCAGCATTTT
TRBV7-2,.,.,TRBJ1-5,CASSPKGGNQPQHF,TGTGCCAGCAGCCCCAAGGGGGGCAATCAGCCCCAGCATTTT
TRBV29-1,.,TRBD2,TRBJ2-3,CSVPDGGIRTDTQYF,TGCAGCGTCCCGGACGGGGGGATCCGCACAGATACGCAGTATTTT
TRBV5-1,.,TRBD2,TRBJ2-1,CASSPGTTGNEQFF,TGCGCCAGCAGCCCGGGGACTACGGGAAATGAGCAGTTCTTC
TRBV7-9,.,.,TRBJ1-1,CASSFEGGPFF,TGTGCCAGCAGCTTCGAGGGGGGGCCTTTCTTT
TRBV7-2,once,.,TRBJ2-1,CASSRRQTTYNEQFF,TGTGCCAGCAGCCGTCGACAAACAACATACAATGAGCAGTTCTTC
TRBV6-5,many,.,TRBJ2-7,CASSSGSGGYEQYF,TGTGCCAGCAGTTCCGGCTCCGGAGGATACGAGCAGTACTTC
TRBV5-1,.,TRBD1,TRBJ1-4,CASSPGTGGEKLFF,TGCGCCAGCAGCCCCGGGACAGGGGGGGAAAAACTGTTTTTT
TRBV9,few,TRBD1,TRBJ1-1,CANPIDRGFTEAFF,TGTGCCAACCCCATCGACAGGGGATTTACTGAAGCTTTCTTT
TRBV6-1,many,.,TRBJ1-2,CASSDPPSTYGYTF,TGTGCCAGCAGTGACCCTCCGTCTACCTATGGCTACACCTTC